This TCR beta chain came from a study of T cell repertoires in cytomegalovirus infection. The germline gives CDR1 SGHVS, CDR2 FNYEAQ. The CDR3 covers 15 residues. Trimming stripped 1 base from V and 6 bases from J, with 10 bases between. TCRdb re-analysed the reads in MiXCR, keeping a single row per CDR3 protein. The sample yields roughly 280,000 distinct CDR3 sequences, about 13% seen once. This clonotype was seen repeatedly, ten times or more. This sequence originates from a human donor in good health (CMV status not recorded). Some clones in this sample may be carry-over from other donors' samples. V and J are TRBV7-6 and TRBJ1-6; no clear D gene. The specimen was PBMCs. CDR3 in DNA: TGTGCCAGCAGCTTAGAAACCCAGTTTAATTCACCCCTCCACTTT. Protein: CASSLETQFNSPLHF.